This T cell receptor (beta chain) was identified in a study of human T cells and chemical hapten exposure. Study overall: TCR yields differed between samples (mainly from small differences in pooled library volume).

Study-wide results and limits: TCRs exceeding a frequency of 1 in 1000 stayed unchanged under DPC sensitization.

With 3 bases removed from V and 0 bases from J, the gap between germline ends came to 8 bases. Germline values: CDR1 SNHLY, CDR2 FYNNEI. The length of the CDR3 is 15 residues. Via MiXCR, TCRdb re-called the RACE reads, giving one row per CDR3 protein. The sample lists approximately 84,000 distinct CDR3 sequences, over 7% occurring once. Time point given: healthy volunteer bleed at 6 weeks. The authors extracted total RNA from unfractionated whole blood. Concerning this clonotype: Its antigen is not known.

The gene calls are TRBV2 and TRBJ1-4; no clear D. What was sequenced was whole blood. This receptor was obtained from a male donor in good health. Some clones in this sample may be carry-over from other donors' samples. The CDR3 loop reads CASSDGFATNEKLFF. CDR3 coding DNA: TGTGCCAGCAGTGACGGTTTCGCAACTAATGAAAAACTGTTTTTT.